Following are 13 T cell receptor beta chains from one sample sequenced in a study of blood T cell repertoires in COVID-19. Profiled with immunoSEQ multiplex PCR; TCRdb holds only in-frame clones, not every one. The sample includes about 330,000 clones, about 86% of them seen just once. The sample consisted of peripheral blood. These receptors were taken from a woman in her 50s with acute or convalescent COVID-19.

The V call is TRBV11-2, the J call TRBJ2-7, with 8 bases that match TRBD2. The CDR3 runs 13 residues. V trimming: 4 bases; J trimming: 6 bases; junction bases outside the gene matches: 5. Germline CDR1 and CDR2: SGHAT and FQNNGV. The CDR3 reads CASSSSGRGEQYF. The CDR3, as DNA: TGTGCCAGCAGCTCGAGCGGGAGAGGCGAGCAGTACTTC.

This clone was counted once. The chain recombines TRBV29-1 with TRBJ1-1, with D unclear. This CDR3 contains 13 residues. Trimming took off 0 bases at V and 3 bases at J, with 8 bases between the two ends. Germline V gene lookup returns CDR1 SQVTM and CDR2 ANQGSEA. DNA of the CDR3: TGCAGCGTTGAAGACGGAGGGCACACTGAAGCTTTCTTT. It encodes CSVEDGGHTEAFF.

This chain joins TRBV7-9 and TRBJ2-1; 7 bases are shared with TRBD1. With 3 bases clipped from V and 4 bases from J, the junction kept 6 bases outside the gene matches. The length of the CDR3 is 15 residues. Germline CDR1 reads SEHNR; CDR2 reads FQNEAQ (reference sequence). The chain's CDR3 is CASSFRGQPYNEQFF. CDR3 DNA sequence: TGTGCCAGCAGCTTTAGGGGACAGCCATACAATGAGCAGTTCTTC. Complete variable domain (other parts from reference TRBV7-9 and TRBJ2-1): DTGVSQNPRHKITKRGQNVTFRCDPISEHNRLYWYRQTLGQGPEFLTYFQNEAQLEKSRLLSDRFSAERPKGSFSTLEIQRTEQGDSAMYLCASSFRGQPYNEQFFGPGTRLTVL.

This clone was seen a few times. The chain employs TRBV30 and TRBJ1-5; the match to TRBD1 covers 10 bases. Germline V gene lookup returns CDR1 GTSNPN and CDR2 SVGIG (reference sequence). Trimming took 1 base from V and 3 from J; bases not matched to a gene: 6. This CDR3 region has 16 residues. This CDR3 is CAWSADRGQDNQPQHF. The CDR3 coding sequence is TGTGCCTGGAGTGCCGACAGGGGGCAGGACAATCAGCCCCAGCATTTT.

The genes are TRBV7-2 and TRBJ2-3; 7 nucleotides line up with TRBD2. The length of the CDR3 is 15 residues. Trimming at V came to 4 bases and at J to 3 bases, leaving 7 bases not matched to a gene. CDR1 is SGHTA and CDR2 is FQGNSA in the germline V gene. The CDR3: CASSSTSPGTDTQYF. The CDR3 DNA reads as TGTGCCAGCAGCTCGACTAGCCCAGGGACAGATACGCAGTATTTT.

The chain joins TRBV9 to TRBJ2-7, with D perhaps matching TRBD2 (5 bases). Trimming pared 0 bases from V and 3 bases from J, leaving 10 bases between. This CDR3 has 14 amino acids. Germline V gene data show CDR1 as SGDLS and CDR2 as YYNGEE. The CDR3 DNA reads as TGTGCCAGCAGCGTAGGTAGAGCGGTCTACGAGCAGTACTTC. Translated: CASSVGRAVYEQYF.

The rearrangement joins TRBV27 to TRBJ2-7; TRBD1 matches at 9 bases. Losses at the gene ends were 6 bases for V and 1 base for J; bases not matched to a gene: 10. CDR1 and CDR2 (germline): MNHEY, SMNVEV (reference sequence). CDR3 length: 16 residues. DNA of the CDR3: TGTGCCAGCAGGCCCCTACAGGGGGCTTATTCCTACGAGCAGTACGTC. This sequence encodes CASRPLQGAYSYEQYV.

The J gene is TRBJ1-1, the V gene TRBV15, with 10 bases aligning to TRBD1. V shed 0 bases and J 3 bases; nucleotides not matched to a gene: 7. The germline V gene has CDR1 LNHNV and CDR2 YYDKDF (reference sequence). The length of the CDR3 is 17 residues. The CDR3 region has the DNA TGTGCCACCAGCAGAGATGACAGGGGGCAGGTGGACACTGAAGCTTTCTTT. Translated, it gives CATSRDDRGQVDTEAFF.

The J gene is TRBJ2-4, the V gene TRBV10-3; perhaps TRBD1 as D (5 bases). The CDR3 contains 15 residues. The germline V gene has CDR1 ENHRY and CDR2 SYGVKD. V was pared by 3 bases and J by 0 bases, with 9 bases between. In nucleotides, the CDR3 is TGTGCCATCAGTGATCCAGGGTTAGCCAAAAACATTCAGTACTTC. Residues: CAISDPGLAKNIQYF.

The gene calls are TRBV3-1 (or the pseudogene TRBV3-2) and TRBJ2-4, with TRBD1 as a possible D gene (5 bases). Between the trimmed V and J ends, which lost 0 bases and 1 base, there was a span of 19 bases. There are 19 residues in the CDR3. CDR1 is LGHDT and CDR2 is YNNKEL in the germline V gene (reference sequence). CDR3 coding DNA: TGTGCCAGCAGCCAAGAAGGATTTTCGGCAGGGTGGGCCAAAAACATTCAGTACTTC. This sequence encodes CASSQEGFSAGWAKNIQYF.

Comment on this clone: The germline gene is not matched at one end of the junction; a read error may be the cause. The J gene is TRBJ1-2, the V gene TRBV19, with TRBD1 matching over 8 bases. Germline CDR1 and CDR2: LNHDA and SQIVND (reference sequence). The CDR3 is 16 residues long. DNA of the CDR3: TGTGCCAGTAGTATGTTCCGCGGACAGGGCCCCTATCGCTACACCTTC. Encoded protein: CASSMFRGQGPYRYTF.

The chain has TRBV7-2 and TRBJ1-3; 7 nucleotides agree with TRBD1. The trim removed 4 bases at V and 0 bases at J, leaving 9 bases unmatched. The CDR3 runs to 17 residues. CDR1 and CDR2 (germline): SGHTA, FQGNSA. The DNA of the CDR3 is TGTGCCAGCAGCTCTCCGGGACAGTCCGTCTCTGGAAACACCATATATTTT. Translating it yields CASSSPGQSVSGNTIYF.

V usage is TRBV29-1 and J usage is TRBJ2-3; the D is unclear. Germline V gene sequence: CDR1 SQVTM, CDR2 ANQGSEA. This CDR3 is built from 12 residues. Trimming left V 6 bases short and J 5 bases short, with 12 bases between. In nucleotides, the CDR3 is TGCAGCGTCCTGAGAACGGGAGATACGCAGTATTTT. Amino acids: CSVLRTGDTQYF.